Shown below are 14 T cell receptor beta chains from a single sample sequenced in a study of CD8+CD57+ T cells in acquired aplastic anemia. CD8+CD57+ cell expansion had been shown by flow cytometry in patients chosen for sequencing. Genomic DNA templated the TCR beta VDJ and CDR3 profiling. TCRdb fed the reads into MiXCR, producing one record per CDR3 protein. The sample lists over 150,000 distinct CDR3 sequences, 70% to 80% occurring once. The sample consisted of sorted CD4+, CD8+, or CD8+CD57+ T cells (not recorded which) from PBMCs. The receptors come from a human donor with aplastic anemia.

This chain uses TRBV29-1 with TRBJ2-1, with D uncertain. The germline CDR1 and CDR2 sequences are SQVTM and ANQGSEA. Trimming removed 7 bases from V and 0 bases from J, with 10 bases in between. This CDR3 spans 13 amino acids. The CDR3 region is CSAIPASYNEQFF. CDR3 sequence (DNA): TGCAGCGCTATACCAGCCTCCTACAATGAGCAGTTCTTC.

The chain uses TRBV2 and TRBJ2-1, with 8 positions matching TRBD2. The junction had 14 bases not matched to a gene; V was cut back by 6 bases and J by 10 bases. The CDR3 length is 15 residues. Per the germline V gene, CDR1 is SNHLY and CDR2 is FYNNEI. In DNA, the CDR3 is TGTGCCAGCAGCTTGGTGGGGACTAGAGTAGACGAGCAGTTCTTC. This encodes CASSLVGTRVDEQFF.

The chain combines TRBV20-1 with TRBJ1-2; D unclear. The germline gives CDR1 DFQATT, CDR2 SNEGSKA (reference sequence). The length of the CDR3 is 9 residues. Trimming shortened V by 8 bases and J by 7 bases, and 8 bases separated the two germline ends. The CDR3 reads CSWGGGYTF. The CDR3 DNA reads TGCAGTTGGGGTGGTGGCTACACCTTC.

The chain employs TRBV18 and TRBJ2-1, with D uncertain. The V gene's germline CDR1 is KGHSH and CDR2 LQKENI. Trimming took off 0 bases at V and 4 bases at J, with 10 bases between the two ends. CDR3 length: 15 residues. The CDR3 DNA is TGTGCCAGCTCACCACCGGTCAGGAGATACAATGAGCAGTTCTTC. It translates to CASSPPVRRYNEQFF.

This clonotype was recorded once. This chain links TRBV2 with TRBJ1-4; no clear D. The ends were cut back, 6 bases at V and 4 bases at J, with 3 bases in the middle. This CDR3 is built from 11 residues. Germline values: CDR1 SNHLY, CDR2 FYNNEI. The CDR3 DNA reads TGTGCCAGCAGGGGTAATGAAAAACTGTTTTTT. Its translation is CASRGNEKLFF.

The chain couples TRBV6-2 or TRBV6-3 to TRBJ2-3, with D possibly TRBD2 on 6 matching bases. This CDR3 has 15 residues. The germline V gene has CDR1 MNHEY and CDR2 SVGEGT. V was trimmed by 5 bases and J by 2 bases, leaving 14 bases between them. The DNA for the CDR3 is TGTGCCAGCAGTCTCCTTTGGGGGGACACAGATACGCAGTATTTT. Residues: CASSLLWGDTDTQYF.

The table lists this clonotype with a few counts. CDR3 region: CASSLDRVLLNSPLHF. The CDR3 DNA reads as TGTGCCAGCAGCTTGGACAGGGTATTGTTGAATTCACCCCTCCACTTT. J is TRBJ1-6 and V is TRBV7-3; 8 bases are shared with TRBD1. Germline V lookup: CDR1 SGHTA, CDR2 FQGTGA. The CDR3 totals 16 residues. The junction had 8 bases not matched to a gene; V was cut back by 3 bases and J by 7 bases.

This chain joins TRBV6-5 and TRBJ2-3; TRBD2 might be the D (5 bases). Trimming cost V 0 bases and J 9 bases, with 10 bases left between them. Germline V CDR1 and CDR2: MNHEY, SVGAGI. The CDR3 spans 13 residues. CDR3 coding DNA: TGTGCCAGCAGTTACTCGGGGTCGGGGACGCAGTATTTT. As protein: CASSYSGSGTQYF.

CDR3 sequence: CASSLIGGRTGELFF. The CDR3, as DNA: TGTGCCAGCAGCTTAATAGGTGGAAGGACCGGGGAGCTGTTTTTT. The chain carries TRBV7-3 and TRBJ2-2; D is uncertain. V gave up 1 base and J gave up 5 bases, with 11 bases separating them. The CDR3 length is 15 residues. From germline, CDR1 is SGHTA and CDR2 FQGTGA.

In the case of this clonotype: Relative to the germline gene, one junction end is altered; a read error may explain this. The gene calls are TRBV10-3 and TRBJ2-3; possibly TRBD1 for D (5 bases). Germline-derived CDR1 and CDR2 are ENHRY and SYGVKD. The CDR3 totals 15 residues. For the CDR3, the DNA is TGTGCCAGCAGGGTCAGGAATAGCCCCACAGATACGCAGTACTTT. Translating it yields CASRVRNSPTDTQYF.

V usage is TRBV7-2 and J usage is TRBJ2-7, with unresolved D. V shed 6 bases and J shed 6 bases, with 21 bases lying between them. Germline loops: CDR1 SGHTA, CDR2 FQGNSA. The CDR3 is made up of 15 amino acids. Written as DNA, the CDR3 is TGTGCCAGCAGGGCGTCCCACGTACCAGTTTTCGAGCAGTACTTC. Translating it yields CASRASHVPVFEQYF.

The chain has TRBV7-8 and TRBJ2-3, with D hard to call. Looked up from germline, CDR1 is SGHVS and CDR2 is FQNEAQ. V was clipped by 5 bases and J by 2 bases, with 17 bases between them. CDR3 size: 16 residues. The CDR3 nucleotides read TGTGCCAGCAGCCGACCCCAGCTACAACTCACAGATACGCAGTATTTT. Translating it yields CASSRPQLQLTDTQYF.

This clonotype came up many times. The gene calls are TRBV5-8 and TRBJ2-2, with D possibly being TRBD2 (6 bases). Trimming pared 4 bases from V and 6 bases from J, leaving 16 bases between. The CDR3 has 15 amino acids. Germline assignment: CDR1 SGHTS and CDR2 YDEGEE. The CDR3 nucleotides are TGTGCCAGCAGCCCGCGGGAAAGGACGGCCGGGGAGCTGTTTTTT. This codes for CASSPRERTAGELFF.

This clonotype showed up just a few times. The chain couples TRBV7-6 to TRBJ1-1; TRBD1 aligns across 8 bases. V was clipped by 5 bases and J by 0 bases; unmatched bases: 5. The CDR3 sequence is 15 residues long. In germline, CDR1 is SGHVS, CDR2 FNYEAQ. DNA of the CDR3: TGTGCCAGCAGCCCAGGACAGGGAATGAACACTGAAGCTTTCTTT. It encodes CASSPGQGMNTEAFF.